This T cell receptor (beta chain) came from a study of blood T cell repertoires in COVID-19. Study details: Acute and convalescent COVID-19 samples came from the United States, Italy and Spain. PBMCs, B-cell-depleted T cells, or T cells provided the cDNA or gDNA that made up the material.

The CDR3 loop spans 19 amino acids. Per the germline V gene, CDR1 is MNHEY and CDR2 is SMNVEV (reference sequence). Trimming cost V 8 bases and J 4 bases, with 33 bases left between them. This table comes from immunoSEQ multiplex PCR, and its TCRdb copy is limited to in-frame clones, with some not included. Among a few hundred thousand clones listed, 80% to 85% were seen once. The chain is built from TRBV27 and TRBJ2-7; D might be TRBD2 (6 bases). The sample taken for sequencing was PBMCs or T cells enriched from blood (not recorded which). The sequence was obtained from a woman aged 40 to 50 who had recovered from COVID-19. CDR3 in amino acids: CASFLSGAGCGRGPYEQYF. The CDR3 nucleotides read TGTGCCAGCTTTTTATCTGGGGCTGGGTGCGGGCGGGGACCATACGAGCAGTACTTC.